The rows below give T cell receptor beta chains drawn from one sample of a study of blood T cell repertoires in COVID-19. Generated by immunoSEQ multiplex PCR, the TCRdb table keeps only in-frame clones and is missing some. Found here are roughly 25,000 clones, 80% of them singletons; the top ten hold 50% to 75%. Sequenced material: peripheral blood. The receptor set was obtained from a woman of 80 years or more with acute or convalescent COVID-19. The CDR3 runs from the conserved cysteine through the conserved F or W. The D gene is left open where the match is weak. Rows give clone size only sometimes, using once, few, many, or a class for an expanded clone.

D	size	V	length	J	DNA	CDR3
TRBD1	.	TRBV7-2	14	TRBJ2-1	TGTGCCAGCAGCCCCGACCCAGGGGGAAATGAGCAGTTCTTC	CASSPDPGGNEQFF
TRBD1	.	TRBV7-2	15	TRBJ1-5	TGTGCCAGCAGCCCGGGACAGGGTAAGGATCAGCCCCAGCATTTT	CASSPGQGKDQPQHF
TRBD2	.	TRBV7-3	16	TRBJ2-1	TGTGCCAGCAGCCCCTCTAGCGGGGGGTCCTACAATGAGCAGTTCTTC	CASSPSSGGSYNEQFF
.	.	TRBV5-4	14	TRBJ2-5	TGTGCCAGCAGCTTAGGAGGGACCCAAGAGACCCAGTACTTC	CASSLGGTQETQYF
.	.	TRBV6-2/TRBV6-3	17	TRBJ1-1	TGTGCCAGCAGTTACACTTTACAGGGTTCCGGAAATCCTGAAGCTTTCTTT	CASSYTLQGSGNPEAFF
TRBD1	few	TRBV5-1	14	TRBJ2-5	TGCGCCAGCAGCGCTGGGACAGGGTCAGAGACCCAGTACTTC	CASSAGTGSETQYF
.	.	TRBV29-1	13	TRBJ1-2	TGCAGCGTTGCCCTGGGGGGTGACTATGGCTACACCTTC	CSVALGGDYGYTF
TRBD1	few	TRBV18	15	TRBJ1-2	TGTGCCAGCTCACCACCGGGACAGGGCTTTAATGGCTACACCTTC	CASSPPGQGFNGYTF
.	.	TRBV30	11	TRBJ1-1	TGTGCCTGGAGTAGAGCCACTGAAGCTTTCTTT	CAWSRATEAFF
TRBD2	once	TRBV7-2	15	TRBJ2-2	TGTGCCAGCAGCAGCGGACTAGCGGGCACCGGGGAGCTGTTTTTT	CASSSGLAGTGELFF
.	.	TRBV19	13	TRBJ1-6	TGTGCCGGGGGGAACTCCTATAATTCACCCCTCCACTTT	CAGGNSYNSPLHF
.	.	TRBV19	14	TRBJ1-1	TGTGCCAGTGCCTTCAGTCACCTTAACACTGAAGCTTTCTTT	CASAFSHLNTEAFF
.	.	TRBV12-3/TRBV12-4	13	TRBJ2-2	TGTGCCAGCAGTTTAAGGGGTCCCGGGGAGCTGTTTTTT	CASSLRGPGELFF
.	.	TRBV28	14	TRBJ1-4	TGTGCCAGCAGTCGGACAGTCCTCTATGAAAAACTGTTTTTT	CASSRTVLYEKLFF
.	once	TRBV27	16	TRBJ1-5	TGTGCCAGCAGTTTAACCTCTACAGGGATCAATCAGCCCCAGCATTTT	CASSLTSTGINQPQHF
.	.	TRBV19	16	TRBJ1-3	TGTGCCAGTACCTCCCGGGGGGGGCTTAATGGAAACACCATATATTTT	CASTSRGGLNGNTIYF
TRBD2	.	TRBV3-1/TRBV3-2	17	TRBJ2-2	TGTGCCAGCAGCCAAGGTAGCGGGGGGACGAACACCGGGGAGCTGTTTTTT	CASSQGSGGTNTGELFF
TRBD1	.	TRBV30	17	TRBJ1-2	TGTGCCTGGAGTCCGGAGGGGTGGGACAGGGGGAGTTATGGCTACACCTTC	CAWSPEGWDRGSYGYTF
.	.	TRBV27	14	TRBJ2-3	TGTGCCAGCAGTTTGGCGGGAACGACAGATACGCAGTATTTT	CASSLAGTTDTQYF
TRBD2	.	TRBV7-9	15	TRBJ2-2	TGTGCCAGCAGCTCACTAGCGGGAGCAGCCGGGGAGCTGTTTTTT	CASSSLAGAAGELFF
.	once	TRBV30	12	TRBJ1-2	TGTGCCTGGAGCGACAGAATCTATGGCTACACCTTC	CAWSDRIYGYTF
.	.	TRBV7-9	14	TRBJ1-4	TGTGCCAGCAGTAACAGATATACTAATGAAAAACTGTTTTTT	CASSNRYTNEKLFF
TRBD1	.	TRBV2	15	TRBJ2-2	TGTGCCAGCAGTGTGGGACAGGGTCGCACCGGGGAGCTGTTTTTT	CASSVGQGRTGELFF
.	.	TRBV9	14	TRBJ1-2	TGTGCCAGCAGCGTTCAGGGGAAAGACCGTGGCTACACCTTC	CASSVQGKDRGYTF
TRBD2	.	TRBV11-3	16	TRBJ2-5	TGTGCCAGCAGCTTAGGACTAGCGGGAGTAAGGGAGACCCAGTACTTC	CASSLGLAGVRETQYF
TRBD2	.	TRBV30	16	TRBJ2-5	TGTGCCTGGAGTGTAGGGACTAGCGGGGCCTCCGAGACCCAGTACTTC	CAWSVGTSGASETQYF
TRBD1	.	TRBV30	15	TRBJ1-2	TGTGCCTGGAGTGCTCGGGACAGGGGGCTCTATGGCTACACCTTC	CAWSARDRGLYGYTF
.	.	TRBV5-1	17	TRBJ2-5	TGCGCCAGCAGCAACCCACTGGCGGGGGCGTACCAAGAGACCCAGTACTTC	CASSNPLAGAYQETQYF
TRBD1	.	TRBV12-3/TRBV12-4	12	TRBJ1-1	TGTGCCAGCAGTCGACAGGGGCCTGAAGCTTTCTTT	CASSRQGPEAFF
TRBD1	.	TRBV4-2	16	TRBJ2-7	TGTGCCAGCAGCCAGAGGGGGCGGGTCGCCCTCCTCGAGCAGTACTTC	CASSQRGRVALLEQYF
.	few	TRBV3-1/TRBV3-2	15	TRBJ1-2	TGTGCCAGCAGCCAGTCCAAAATAGGGAGGTATGGCTACACCTTC	CASSQSKIGRYGYTF
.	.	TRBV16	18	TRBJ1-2	TGTGCCAGCAGCCCTCCTCGCCGGGACACGAAAATTGGGGGTGGCTACACCTTC	CASSPPRRDTKIGGGYTF
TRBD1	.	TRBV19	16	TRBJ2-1	TGTGCCAGTAGTATTGGTGGGAACAGGGGGCGAGCTGAGCAGTTCTTC	CASSIGGNRGRAEQFF
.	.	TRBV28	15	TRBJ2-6	TGTGCCAGCAGTTTACCTCGCTCTGGGGCCAACGTCCTGACTTTC	CASSLPRSGANVLTF
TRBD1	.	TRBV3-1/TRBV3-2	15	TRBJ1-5	TGTGCCAGCAGCCAGACGACAGGGGGGGGACAGCCCCAGCATTTT	CASSQTTGGGQPQHF
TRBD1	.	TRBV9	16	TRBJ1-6	TGTGCCAGCAGCCAAGACCCGGGACAGGGAGGTTCACCCCTCCACTTT	CASSQDPGQGGSPLHF
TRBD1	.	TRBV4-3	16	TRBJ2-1	TGCGCCAGCAGCCAAGAAGGGGGACAGGGAGGACAGGAGCAGTTCTTC	CASSQEGGQGGQEQFF
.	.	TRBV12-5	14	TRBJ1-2	TGTGCTAGTGGTTTGACAGACATCACCTATGGCTACACCTTC	CASGLTDITYGYTF
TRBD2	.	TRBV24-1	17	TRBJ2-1	TGTGCCACCAGTGATCCGGGACTAGCGGGAGGGCACGTTGAGCAGTTCTTC	CATSDPGLAGGHVEQFF
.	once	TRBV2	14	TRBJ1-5	TGTGCCAGCAGTGACCTTTATAGCAATCAGCCCCAGCATTTT	CASSDLYSNQPQHF
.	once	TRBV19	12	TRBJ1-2	TGTGCCAGTAGTGGGAGCCTCGGAGGCTACACCTTC	CASSGSLGGYTF
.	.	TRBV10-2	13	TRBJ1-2	TGCGCCAGCAGTGACCAGGGACTCTATGGCTACACCTTC	CASSDQGLYGYTF
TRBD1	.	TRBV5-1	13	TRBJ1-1	TGCGCCAGCAGCTCATCGGGACAGTCTGAAGCTTTCTTT	CASSSSGQSEAFF
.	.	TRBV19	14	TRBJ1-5	TGTGCCAGTAGTACGGGGATCCTGAGGCAGCCCCAGCATTTT	CASSTGILRQPQHF
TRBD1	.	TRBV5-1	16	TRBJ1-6	TGCGCCAGCAGCCGGGGCCGGGGACAGGGCCATTCACCCCTCCACTTT	CASSRGRGQGHSPLHF
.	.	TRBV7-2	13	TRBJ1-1	TGTGCCAGCAGCTTTTCAGTTAACACTGAAGCTTTCTTT	CASSFSVNTEAFF
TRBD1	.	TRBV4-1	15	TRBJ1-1	TGCGCCAGCAGTATACCCGGGACAGTGGTCACTGAAGCTTTCTTT	CASSIPGTVVTEAFF
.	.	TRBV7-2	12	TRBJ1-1	TGTGCCAGCAAACAGCCGAACACTGAAGCTTTCTTT	CASKQPNTEAFF
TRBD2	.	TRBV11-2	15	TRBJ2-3	TGTGCCAGCAGCCTCAGCGGGGCCGGGGCAGATACGCAGTATTTT	CASSLSGAGADTQYF
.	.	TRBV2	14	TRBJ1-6	TGTGCCAGCAGTGAAGTAACGGCTCGGGGACCCCTCCACTTT	CASSEVTARGPLHF
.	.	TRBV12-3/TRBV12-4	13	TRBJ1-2	TGTGCCAGCAGTTCCTCGACTGAGCATGGCTACACCTTC	CASSSSTEHGYTF
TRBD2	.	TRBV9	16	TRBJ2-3	TGTGCCAGCAGCGGCGGGGCGCGGGAGGGCACAGATACGCAGTATTTT	CASSGGAREGTDTQYF
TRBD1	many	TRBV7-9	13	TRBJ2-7	TGTGCCAGCAGCCCATGGACAGGGGAAGAGCAGTACTTC	CASSPWTGEEQYF
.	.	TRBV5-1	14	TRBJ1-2	TGCGCCAGCAGCTTGGAAGGGGGAGAATATGGCTACACCTTC	CASSLEGGEYGYTF